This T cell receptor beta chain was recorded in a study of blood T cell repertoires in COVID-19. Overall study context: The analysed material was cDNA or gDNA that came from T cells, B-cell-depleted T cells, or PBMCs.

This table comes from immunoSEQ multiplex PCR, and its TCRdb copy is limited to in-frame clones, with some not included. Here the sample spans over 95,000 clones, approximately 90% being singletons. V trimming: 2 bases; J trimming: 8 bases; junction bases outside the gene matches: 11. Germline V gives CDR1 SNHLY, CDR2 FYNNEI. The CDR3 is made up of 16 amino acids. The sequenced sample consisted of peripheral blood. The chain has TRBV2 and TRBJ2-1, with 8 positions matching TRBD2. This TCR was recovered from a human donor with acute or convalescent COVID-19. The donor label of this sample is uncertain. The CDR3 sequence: CASSENLASGSYEQFF. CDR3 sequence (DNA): TGTGCCAGCAGTGAAAATTTGGCGAGCGGGAGCTATGAGCAGTTCTTC.